The T cell receptor (beta chain) described here comes from a study of Ad26.COV2.S vaccination and SARS-CoV-2 variants. Study-wide context: Within the COV1001 Ad26.COV2.S trial arm, the donor was enrolled. Once, or twice with 56 days between doses, Ad26.COV2.S was given intramuscularly. Whole-study results and caveats: Using TCR breadth and depth analyses may have led to underestimated total T cell responses. Substantial post-vaccination breadth of spike-specific CD8+ and CD4+ T cell responses was reported.

As to treatment: some 19 received Ad26.COV2.S at low or high dose, single or two shots; several received placebo; per-sample allocation not given. Sampling was performed 63 days after the first vaccine or placebo injection. In the case of this clone: Its specificity is not known.

Assay used: immunoSEQ multiplex PCR; TCRdb lists only in-frame clones, some missing. The profile shows about 330,000 clones, 85% to 90% of them singletons. The germline gives CDR1 KGHSH, CDR2 LQKENI. The CDR3 runs to 13 residues. Trimming stripped 5 bases from V and 1 base from J, with 8 bases between. This TCR came from a person between 18 and 60 years old who received the Ad26.COV2.S COVID-19 vaccine or a placebo. Sequenced material: peripheral blood, taken in a trial of Ad26.COV2.S vaccine versus placebo. The rearrangement joins TRBV18 to TRBJ1-2; D is undetermined. Here the CDR3 reads CASSETDNYGYTF. As DNA, the CDR3 is TGTGCCAGCTCAGAAACTGATAACTATGGCTACACCTTC. Full variable domain (missing parts from reference TRBV18 and TRBJ1-2): NAGVMQNPRHLVRRRGQEARLRCSPMKGHSHVYWYRQLPEEGLKFMVYLQKENIIDESGMPKERFSAEFPKEGPSILRIQQVVRGDSAAYFCASSETDNYGYTFGSGTRLTVV.